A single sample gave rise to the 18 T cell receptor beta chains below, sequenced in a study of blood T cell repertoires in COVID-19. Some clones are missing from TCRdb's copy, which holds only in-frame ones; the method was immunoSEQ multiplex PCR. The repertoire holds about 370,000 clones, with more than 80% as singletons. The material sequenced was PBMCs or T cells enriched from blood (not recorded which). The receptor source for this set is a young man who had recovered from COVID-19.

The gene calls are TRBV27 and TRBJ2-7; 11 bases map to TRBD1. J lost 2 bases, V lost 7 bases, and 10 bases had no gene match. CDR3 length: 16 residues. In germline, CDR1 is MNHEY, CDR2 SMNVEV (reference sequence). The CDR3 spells CASMGVGTGGPYEQYF. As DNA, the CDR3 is TGTGCCAGCATGGGAGTAGGGACAGGGGGTCCCTACGAGCAGTACTTC.

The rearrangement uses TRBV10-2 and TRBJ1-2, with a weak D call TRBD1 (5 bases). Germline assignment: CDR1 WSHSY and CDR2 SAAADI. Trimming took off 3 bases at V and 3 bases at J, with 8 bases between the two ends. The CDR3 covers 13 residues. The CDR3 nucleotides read TGCGCCAGCAGTGAAAGGGGCGACTATGGCTACACCTTC. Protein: CASSERGDYGYTF.

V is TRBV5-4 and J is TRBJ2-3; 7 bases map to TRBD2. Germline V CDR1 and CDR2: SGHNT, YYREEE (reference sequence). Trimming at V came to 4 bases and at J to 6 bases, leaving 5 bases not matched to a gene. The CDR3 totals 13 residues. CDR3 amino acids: CASSTGLVDTQYF. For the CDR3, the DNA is TGTGCCAGCAGCACCGGACTAGTGGATACGCAGTATTTT.

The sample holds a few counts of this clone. The CDR3 here is CASSPGLFNYEQYF. CDR3 nucleotide sequence: TGCGCCAGCAGCCCGGGACTGTTTAACTACGAGCAGTACTTC. J is TRBJ2-7 and V is TRBV5-1, with D possibly being TRBD2 (6 bases). The CDR3 extends over 14 amino acids. CDR1 is SGHRS, CDR2 YFSETQ, per germline. The germline V and J ends were trimmed by 4 bases and 3 bases, with 14 bases remaining between them.

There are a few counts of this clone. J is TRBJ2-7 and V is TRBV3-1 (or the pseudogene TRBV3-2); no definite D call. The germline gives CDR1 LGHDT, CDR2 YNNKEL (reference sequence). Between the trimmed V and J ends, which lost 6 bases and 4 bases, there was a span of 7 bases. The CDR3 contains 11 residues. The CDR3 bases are TGTGCCAGCAGGCGGAGTTACGAGCAGTACTTC. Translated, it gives CASRRSYEQYF.

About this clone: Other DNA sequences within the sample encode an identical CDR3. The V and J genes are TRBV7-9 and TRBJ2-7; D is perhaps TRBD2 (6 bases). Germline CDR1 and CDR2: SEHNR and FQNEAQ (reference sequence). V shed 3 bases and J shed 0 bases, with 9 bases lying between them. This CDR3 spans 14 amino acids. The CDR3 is CASSFSGSSYEQYF. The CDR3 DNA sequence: TGTGCCAGCAGCTTTAGCGGTAGCTCCTACGAGCAGTACTTC.

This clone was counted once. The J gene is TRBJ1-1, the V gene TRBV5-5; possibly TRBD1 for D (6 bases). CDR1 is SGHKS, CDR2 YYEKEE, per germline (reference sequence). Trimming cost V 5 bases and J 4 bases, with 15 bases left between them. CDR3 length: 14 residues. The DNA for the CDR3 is TGTGCCAGCAGTTCGGGACACCAGGCCACTGAAGCTTTCTTT. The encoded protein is CASSSGHQATEAFF.

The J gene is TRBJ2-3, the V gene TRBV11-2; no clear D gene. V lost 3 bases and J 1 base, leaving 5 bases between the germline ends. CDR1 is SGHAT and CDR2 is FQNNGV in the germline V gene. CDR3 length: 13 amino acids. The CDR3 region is CASSFGGTDTQYF. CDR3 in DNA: TGTGCCAGCAGCTTCGGAGGCACAGATACGCAGTATTTT. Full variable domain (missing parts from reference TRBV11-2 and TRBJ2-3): EAGVAQSPRYKIIEKRQSVAFWCNPISGHATLYWYQQILGQGPKLLIQFQNNGVVDDSQLPKDRFSAERLKGVDSTLKIQPAKLEDSAVYLCASSFGGTDTQYFGPGTRLTVL.

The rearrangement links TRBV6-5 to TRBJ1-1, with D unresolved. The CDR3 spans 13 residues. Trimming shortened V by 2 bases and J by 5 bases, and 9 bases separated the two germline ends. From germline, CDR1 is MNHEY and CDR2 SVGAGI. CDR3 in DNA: TGTGCCAGCAGTTACCGATTCGGGACTGAAGCTTTCTTT. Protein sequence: CASSYRFGTEAFF.

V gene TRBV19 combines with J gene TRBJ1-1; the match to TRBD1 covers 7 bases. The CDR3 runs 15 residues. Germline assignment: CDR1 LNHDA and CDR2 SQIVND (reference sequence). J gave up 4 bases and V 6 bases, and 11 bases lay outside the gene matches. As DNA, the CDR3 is TGTGCCAGTAGGCCCGGACAGGCGGAGAGCACTGAAGCTTTCTTT. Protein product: CASRPGQAESTEAFF.

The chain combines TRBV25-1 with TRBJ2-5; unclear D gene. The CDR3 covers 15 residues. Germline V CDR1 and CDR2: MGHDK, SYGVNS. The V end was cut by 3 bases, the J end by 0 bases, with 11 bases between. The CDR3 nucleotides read TGTGCCAGCAGTGATTCCGGCAGGTACCAAGAGACCCAGTACTTC. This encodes CASSDSGRYQETQYF.

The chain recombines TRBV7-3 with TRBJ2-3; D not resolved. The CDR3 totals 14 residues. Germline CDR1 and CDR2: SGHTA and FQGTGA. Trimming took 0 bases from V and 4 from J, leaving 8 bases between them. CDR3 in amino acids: CASSLTAAADTQYF. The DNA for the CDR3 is TGTGCCAGCAGCTTAACGGCGGCCGCAGATACGCAGTATTTT.

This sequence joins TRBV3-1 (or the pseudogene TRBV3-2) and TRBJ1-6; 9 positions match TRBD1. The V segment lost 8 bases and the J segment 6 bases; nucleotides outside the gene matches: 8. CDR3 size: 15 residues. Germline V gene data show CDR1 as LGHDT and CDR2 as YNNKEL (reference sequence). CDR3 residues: CASRPSGQGNSPLHF. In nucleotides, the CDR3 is TGTGCCAGCCGTCCTTCGGGACAGGGTAATTCACCCCTCCACTTT.

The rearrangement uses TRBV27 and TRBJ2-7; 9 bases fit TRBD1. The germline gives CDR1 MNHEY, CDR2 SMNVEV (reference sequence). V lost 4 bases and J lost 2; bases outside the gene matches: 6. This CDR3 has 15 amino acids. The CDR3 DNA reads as TGTGCCAGCAGTTCATGGACAGGGGCCCCCTACGAGCAGTACTTC. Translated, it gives CASSSWTGAPYEQYF.

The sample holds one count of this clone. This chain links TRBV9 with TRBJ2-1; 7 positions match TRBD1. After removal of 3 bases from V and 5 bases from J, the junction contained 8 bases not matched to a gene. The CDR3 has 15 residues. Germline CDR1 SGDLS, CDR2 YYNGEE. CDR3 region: CASSAGTAINNEQFF. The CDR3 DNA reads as TGTGCCAGCAGCGCCGGGACAGCTATTAACAATGAGCAGTTCTTC. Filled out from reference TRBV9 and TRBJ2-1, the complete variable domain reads DSGVTQTPKHLITATGQRVTLRCSPRSGDLSVYWYQQSLDQGLQFLIQYYNGEERAKGNILERFSAQQFPDLHSELNLSSLELGDSALYFCASSAGTAINNEQFFGPGTRLTVL.

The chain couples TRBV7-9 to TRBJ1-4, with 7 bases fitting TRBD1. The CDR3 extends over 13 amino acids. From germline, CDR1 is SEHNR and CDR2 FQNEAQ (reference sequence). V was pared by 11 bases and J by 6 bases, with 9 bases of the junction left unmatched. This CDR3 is CAWDRQDDEKLFF. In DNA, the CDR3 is TGTGCCTGGGACAGACAGGATGATGAAAAACTGTTTTTT.

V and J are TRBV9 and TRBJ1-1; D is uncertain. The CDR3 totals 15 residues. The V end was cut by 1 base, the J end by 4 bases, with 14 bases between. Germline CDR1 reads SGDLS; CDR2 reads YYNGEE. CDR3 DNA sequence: TGTGCCAGCAGCGTAACCGCCCAGGCGGGCACTGAAGCTTTCTTT. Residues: CASSVTAQAGTEAFF.

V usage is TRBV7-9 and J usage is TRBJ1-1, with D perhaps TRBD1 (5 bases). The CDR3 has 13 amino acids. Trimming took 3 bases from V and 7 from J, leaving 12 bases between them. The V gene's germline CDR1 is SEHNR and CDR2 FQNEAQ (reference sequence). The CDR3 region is CASSFGPGGEAFF. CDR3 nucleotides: TGTGCCAGCAGCTTCGGTCCGGGGGGTGAAGCTTTCTTT. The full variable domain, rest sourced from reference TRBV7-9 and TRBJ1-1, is DTGVSQNPRHKITKRGQNVTFRCDPISEHNRLYWYRQTLGQGPEFLTYFQNEAQLEKSRLLSDRFSAERPKGSFSTLEIQRTEQGDSAMYLCASSFGPGGEAFFGQGTRLTVV.